These 13 T cell receptor beta chains were all obtained from the same sample, sequenced in a study of cytomegalovirus exposure and HLA in healthy donors. 60 Vbeta and 13 Jbeta primers were used in PCR. Produced via immunoSEQ multiplex PCR; TCRdb's table is partial and in-frame only. The sample holds 99,000 or so clones, approximately 80% seen once. Sequences were obtained from PBMCs. The receptors here all came from a man aged 25 to 45 in good health and CMV-seronegative.

J is TRBJ1-2 and V is TRBV7-8; TRBD1 matches at 7 bases. The V gene's germline CDR1 is SGHVS and CDR2 FQNEAQ. The CDR3 loop spans 15 amino acids. After removal of 5 bases from V and 4 bases from J, the junction contained 10 bases not matched to a gene. CDR3 amino acids: CASSPQVTGTYGYTF. DNA of the CDR3: TGTGCCAGCAGCCCACAGGTGACAGGGACCTATGGCTACACCTTC.

This clone has a single count. V usage is TRBV2 and J usage is TRBJ1-1; 8 nucleotides align to TRBD1. The CDR3 contains 14 residues. Germline V gene data show CDR1 as SNHLY and CDR2 as FYNNEI. V gave up 6 bases and J gave up 1 base; unmatched junction bases: 4. The CDR3 nucleotides are TGTGCCAGCAGGAAGGGACAGGAGAACACTGAAGCTTTCTTT. This sequence encodes CASRKGQENTEAFF.

V and J are TRBV4-2 and TRBJ1-2; weak D call: TRBD1 (5 bases). Germline values: CDR1 LGHNA, CDR2 YNFKEQ. The length of the CDR3 is 17 residues. Trimming left V 3 bases short and J 6 bases short, with 23 bases between. The chain's CDR3 is CASSQAIRGTALDGYTF. The DNA of the CDR3 is TGTGCCAGCAGCCAGGCTATCAGAGGGACTGCTTTGGATGGCTACACCTTC.

This chain connects TRBV7-9 to TRBJ1-3; 9 nucleotides agree with TRBD1. The CDR3 has 15 residues. J gave up 4 bases and V 6 bases, and 7 bases lay outside the gene matches. Germline V lookup: CDR1 SEHNR, CDR2 FQNEAQ (reference sequence). CDR3 sequence reads: CASRWDRAAGNTIYF. DNA for the CDR3: TGTGCCAGCAGATGGGACAGGGCGGCGGGAAACACCATATATTTT. The whole variable domain, filled in from reference TRBV7-9 and TRBJ1-3, reads DTGVSQNPRHKITKRGQNVTFRCDPISEHNRLYWYRQTLGQGPEFLTYFQNEAQLEKSRLLSDRFSAERPKGSFSTLEIQRTEQGDSAMYLCASRWDRAAGNTIYFGEGSWLTVV.

The chain carries TRBV27 and TRBJ2-1, with 9 positions matching TRBD1. Trimming at V came to 6 bases and at J to 8 bases, leaving 8 bases not matched to a gene. The CDR3 runs to 14 residues. Germline lookup yields CDR1 MNHEY and CDR2 SMNVEV (reference sequence). CDR3 amino acids: CASSLVGQGHEQFF. The CDR3 DNA is TGTGCCAGCAGCCTAGTGGGACAGGGACATGAGCAGTTCTTC.

The chain has TRBV12-2 and TRBJ1-5; whether TRBD1, the table's D call, matches the DNA was not checked. TRBV12-2 is annotated as a pseudogene. CDR3 length equals 17 residues. The chain's CDR3 is CASRGWQGSPVCQPQHF. DNA for the CDR3: TGTGCAAGTCGCGGGTGGCAGGGGAGTCCGGTGTGTCAGCCCCAGCATTTT.

This clone was observed a few times. This chain uses TRBV9 with TRBJ1-2, with D possibly matching TRBD1 (5 bases). Germline loops: CDR1 SGDLS, CDR2 YYNGEE. This CDR3 comprises 13 residues. V was shortened by 4 bases and J by 8 bases, with 15 bases between the two germline ends. The CDR3 DNA reads as TGTGCCAGCAGCATACTTCAGGGTCGCGGCTACACCTTC. Amino acids: CASSILQGRGYTF.

The V and J genes are TRBV6-5 and TRBJ1-2; possibly TRBD1 for D (5 bases). Germline assignment: CDR1 MNHEY and CDR2 SVGAGI. The CDR3 has 14 residues. V was clipped by 3 bases and J by 5 bases, with 13 bases between them. The CDR3 loop reads CASSYYDRGYGYTF. The CDR3 DNA reads as TGTGCCAGCAGTTATTACGACAGAGGATATGGCTACACCTTC.

V and J are TRBV5-5 and TRBJ2-7, with D tentatively TRBD1 (6 bases). Trimming removed 7 bases from V and 0 bases from J, with 11 bases in between. CDR1 is SGHKS, CDR2 YYEKEE, per germline (reference sequence). There are 13 residues in the CDR3. DNA for the CDR3: TGTGCCAGCGGATGGACAGCCTCCTACGAGCAGTACTTC. Translated, it gives CASGWTASYEQYF.

This chain joins TRBV29-1 and TRBJ1-3; no firm D call. The V and J ends lost 6 bases and 3 bases respectively, with 6 bases between them. Germline V gene lookup returns CDR1 SQVTM and CDR2 ANQGSEA. There are 11 residues in the CDR3. CDR3 region: CSVNSGNTIYF. The CDR3 DNA reads TGCAGCGTGAACAGTGGAAACACCATATATTTT.

This chain links TRBV4-3 with TRBJ2-7; D possibly corresponds to TRBD1 (6 bases). V dropped 4 bases and J dropped 3 bases, with 10 bases sitting between them. The CDR3 is made up of 13 amino acids. Germline values: CDR1 LGHNA, CDR2 YSLEER. The CDR3: CASSRTERYEQYF. The CDR3 DNA is TGCGCCAGCAGCCGGACAGAGCGCTACGAGCAGTACTTC.

V is TRBV4-3 and J is TRBJ2-7; 11 positions agree with TRBD1. CDR3 length: 16 residues. J gave up 3 bases and V 6 bases, and 10 bases lay outside the gene matches. Per the germline V gene, CDR1 is LGHNA and CDR2 is YSLEER. The CDR3, as DNA: TGCGCCAGCAGTTACACAACCGGGACAGGGGGCTACGAGCAGTACTTC. It encodes CASSYTTGTGGYEQYF.

The V gene is TRBV11-3, the J gene TRBJ2-1; a weak D match, TRBD2 (6 bases). CDR1 and CDR2 (germline): SGHNT, YENEEA. The CDR3 consists of 16 residues. The V and J ends lost 4 bases and 6 bases respectively, with 19 bases between them. CDR3 nucleotide sequence: TGTGCCAGCAGCTATAGTGGGGGAGGTAGCGGCAATGAGCAGTTCTTC. This gives the protein CASSYSGGGSGNEQFF.